The rows below give T cell receptor beta chains drawn from one sample of a study of control samples from healthy donors and cancer patients. Measured with immunoSEQ multiplex PCR; TCRdb has only the in-frame clones, and not every one. The data show some 130,000 clones, approximately 94% seen once. The sequencing sample was made of PBMCs. These TCRs come from a man in his fifties or sixties with head and neck cancer. CDR3s include the opening cysteine and the closing phenylalanine or tryptophan. The D gene is left open where the match is weak. Clone size is shown for a subset of rows, as once, few, many or a class of expanded clone.

size: -; J: TRBJ2-7; V: TRBV6-2/TRBV6-3; D: -; DNA: TGTGCCAGCAGCCCCCGGGGGTTCGGTTCCTACGAGCAGTACTTC; CDR3: CASSPRGFGSYEQYF
size: -; J: TRBJ2-3; V: TRBV25-1; D: -; DNA: TGTGCCAGCAGTGAGCCCCCCCCAAGCACAGATACGCAGTATTTT; CDR3: CASSEPPPSTDTQYF
size: -; J: TRBJ2-3; V: TRBV28; D: TRBD1; DNA: TGTGCCAGCAGATCCGTTCCGGGACAGGGGTCAGATACGCAGTATTTT; CDR3: CASRSVPGQGSDTQYF
size: -; J: TRBJ2-1; V: TRBV19; D: TRBD2; DNA: TGTGCCAGTAGTGCGCGGGGGATCACCTACAATGAGCAGTTCTTC; CDR3: CASSARGITYNEQFF
size: -; J: TRBJ1-6; V: TRBV6-5; D: -; DNA: TGTGCCAGCAGTTACGCCGGGACCGGTAATTCACCCCTCCACTTT; CDR3: CASSYAGTGNSPLHF
size: -; J: TRBJ1-2; V: TRBV5-1; D: TRBD1; DNA: TGCGCCAGCAGCTTGGCGTCGACAGGGACTGGCTACACCTTC; CDR3: CASSLASTGTGYTF
size: -; J: TRBJ2-7; V: TRBV4-3; D: -; DNA: TGCGCCAGCAGCCAAGAAGGGCAGGGTAACTACGAGCAGTACTTC; CDR3: CASSQEGQGNYEQYF
size: few; J: TRBJ2-7; V: TRBV9; D: -; DNA: TGTGCCAGCAGCCTAGCCGGGGAGAAATTCTACGAGCAGTACTTC; CDR3: CASSLAGEKFYEQYF
size: -; J: TRBJ2-7; V: TRBV6-6; D: TRBD2; DNA: TGTGCCAGCATGGCGGGGGACTCCTACGAGCAGTACTTC; CDR3: CASMAGDSYEQYF
size: -; J: TRBJ2-7; V: TRBV3-1/TRBV3-2; D: -; DNA: TGTGCCAGCAGCCAAGGTTTGAACTCCTACGAGCAGTACTTC; CDR3: CASSQGLNSYEQYF
size: -; J: TRBJ2-7; V: TRBV19; D: -; DNA: TGTGCCAGTAGGATACGAAGAGGAGCCTACGAGCAGTACTTC; CDR3: CASRIRRGAYEQYF
size: -; J: TRBJ2-7; V: TRBV2; D: TRBD2; DNA: TGTGCCAGCACTGAGGGACTACGTTTTAGCTCCTACGAGCAGTACTTC; CDR3: CASTEGLRFSSYEQYF
size: -; J: TRBJ2-1; V: TRBV5-4; D: TRBD2; DNA: TGTGCCAGCAGCCTGGGGACTAGCGGGGGGAAGAATGAGCAGTTCTTC; CDR3: CASSLGTSGGKNEQFF
size: -; J: TRBJ2-3; V: TRBV24-1; D: TRBD2; DNA: TGTGCCACCAGTGACCAGACTAGCGGGTATAGCACAGATACGCAGTATTTT; CDR3: CATSDQTSGYSTDTQYF
size: once; J: TRBJ2-1; V: TRBV4-1; D: -; DNA: TGCGCCAGCAGCCGCGAACAAAACAGGTACAATGAGCAGTTCTTC; CDR3: CASSREQNRYNEQFF
size: -; J: TRBJ2-2; V: TRBV7-8; D: TRBD1; DNA: TGTGCCAGCAGCTTGTTTCGGACAGGGCCGAACACCGGGGAGCTGTTTTTT; CDR3: CASSLFRTGPNTGELFF
size: -; J: TRBJ2-1; V: TRBV15; D: -; DNA: TGTGCCACCAGCAGAGATCAGGACCGGTTCTTC; CDR3: CATSRDQDRFF
size: -; J: TRBJ1-5; V: TRBV5-4; D: -; DNA: TGTGCCAGCAGCTTGGCCGGAGCGAATCAGCCCCAGCATTTT; CDR3: CASSLAGANQPQHF
size: -; J: TRBJ2-5; V: TRBV28; D: -; DNA: TGTGCCAGCAGTTTCGGGTATTTTCAAGAGAAGGAGACCCAGTACTTC; CDR3: CASSFGYFQEKETQYF
size: -; J: TRBJ2-7; V: TRBV5-5; D: -; DNA: TGTGCCAGCAGCTTGTTTCTACAGGGCTGGAACGAGCAGTACTTC; CDR3: CASSLFLQGWNEQYF
size: -; J: TRBJ2-7; V: TRBV5-1; D: -; DNA: TGCGCCAGCAGCTCCTACTACGAGCAGTACTTC; CDR3: CASSSYYEQYF
size: -; J: TRBJ1-5; V: TRBV6-5; D: TRBD1; DNA: TGTGCCAGCGGGACAGAGGCCAATCAGCCCCAGCATTTT; CDR3: CASGTEANQPQHF
size: -; J: TRBJ2-5; V: TRBV10-2; D: TRBD1; DNA: TGCGCCAGCAGTGGGCTAAGACAGGGGGCCCAAGAGACCCAGTACTTC; CDR3: CASSGLRQGAQETQYF
size: -; J: TRBJ2-5; V: TRBV3-1/TRBV3-2; D: -; DNA: TGTGCCAGCAGTCTGAGGGGGACTTTGGGGGAGACCCAGTACTTC; CDR3: CASSLRGTLGETQYF
size: -; J: TRBJ1-1; V: TRBV2; D: TRBD1; DNA: TGTGCCAGCAACGGGGACAGGGGGTTTGGAGCTTTCTTT; CDR3: CASNGDRGFGAFF
size: -; J: TRBJ2-3; V: TRBV6-6; D: -; DNA: TGTGCCAGCAGTTACCGCGGGATGACAGATACGCAGTATTTT; CDR3: CASSYRGMTDTQYF
size: -; J: TRBJ2-7; V: TRBV7-2; D: TRBD2; DNA: TGTGCCAGCAGCGCGGCCGGGACTAGCGGGGGCTACGAGCAGTACTTC; CDR3: CASSAAGTSGGYEQYF
size: -; J: TRBJ1-1; V: TRBV4-2; D: -; DNA: TGTGCCAGCGGCTCAATCGCTGAAGCTTTCTTT; CDR3: CASGSIAEAFF
size: -; J: TRBJ1-6; V: TRBV18; D: -; DNA: TGTGCCAGCTCACCATTAGAGGGGAATTCACCCCTCCACTTT; CDR3: CASSPLEGNSPLHF
size: -; J: TRBJ1-6; V: TRBV3-1/TRBV3-2; D: TRBD1; DNA: TGTGCCAGCAGACATAACAGGGGGGATTCACCCCTCCACTTT; CDR3: CASRHNRGDSPLHF
size: -; J: TRBJ1-5; V: TRBV6-6; D: -; DNA: TGTGCCAGCAGGGGCAGTGAGCAGCCCCAGCATTTT; CDR3: CASRGSEQPQHF
size: -; J: TRBJ2-7; V: TRBV14; D: TRBD1; DNA: TGTGCCAGCAGCCATGGCCGGGACAGGCCAACCTACGAGCAGTACTTC; CDR3: CASSHGRDRPTYEQYF
size: -; J: TRBJ1-5; V: TRBV6-6; D: -; DNA: TGTGCCAGCACTGACTGGGGCGGTAGCAATCAGCCCCAGCATTTT; CDR3: CASTDWGGSNQPQHF
size: -; J: TRBJ2-4; V: TRBV2; D: -; DNA: TGTGCCAGCAGTATCGACAACATTCAGTACTTC; CDR3: CASSIDNIQYF
size: -; J: TRBJ2-1; V: TRBV28; D: TRBD2; DNA: TGTGCCAGCAGTTTCCCGACTAGCGGGGAGGCCCACTTACAGTTCTTC; CDR3: CASSFPTSGEAHLQFF
size: -; J: TRBJ2-3; V: TRBV10-3; D: TRBD1; DNA: TGTGCCATCAGGGAACAGGGGGTCCGCACAGATACGCAGTATTTT; CDR3: CAIREQGVRTDTQYF
size: -; J: TRBJ2-3; V: TRBV5-1; D: -; DNA: TGCGCCAGCAGCTCTCCGACGGGACCAATCACAGATACGCAGTATTTT; CDR3: CASSSPTGPITDTQYF
size: -; J: TRBJ1-4; V: TRBV5-8; D: -; DNA: TGTGCCAGCAGCCCGGGGGAACATAATGAAAAACTGTTTTTT; CDR3: CASSPGEHNEKLFF
size: -; J: TRBJ2-2; V: TRBV4-2; D: -; DNA: TGTGCCAGCAGCTCACAGTCCGGGGAGCTGTTTTTT; CDR3: CASSSQSGELFF
size: -; J: TRBJ2-2; V: TRBV4-2; D: -; DNA: TGTGCCAGCAGCCAAGCCCACGGGACTTCGAACACCGGGGAGCTGTTTTTT; CDR3: CASSQAHGTSNTGELFF
size: once; J: TRBJ2-2; V: TRBV5-1; D: -; DNA: TGCGCCAGCAGCTTTGGCGACACGAACACCGGGGAGCTGTTTTTT; CDR3: CASSFGDTNTGELFF
size: -; J: TRBJ1-1; V: TRBV4-3; D: -; DNA: TGCGCCAGCACCAAAAACCGGGGTGGCACTGAAGCTTTCTTT; CDR3: CASTKNRGGTEAFF
size: -; J: TRBJ1-1; V: TRBV5-4; D: TRBD1; DNA: TGTGCCAGCAGCGCACAGGGGACTGAAGCTTTCTTT; CDR3: CASSAQGTEAFF
size: -; J: TRBJ2-7; V: TRBV7-8; D: -; DNA: TGTGCCAGCAGCTTGCACCGGGACGGGGCCCGGTACTTC; CDR3: CASSLHRDGARYF
size: -; J: TRBJ2-3; V: TRBV5-1; D: -; DNA: TGCGCCAGCAGTTTGCTAGGACTTTCAGATACGCAGTATTTT; CDR3: CASSLLGLSDTQYF
size: -; J: TRBJ1-6; V: TRBV18; D: TRBD1; DNA: TGTGCCAGCTCACCAGATAGGGACAGGTATAATTCACCCCTCCACTTT; CDR3: CASSPDRDRYNSPLHF
size: once; J: TRBJ1-1; V: TRBV12-3/TRBV12-4; D: -; DNA: TGTGCCAGCAGTTTCAGGACAAACGAAGCTTTCTTT; CDR3: CASSFRTNEAFF
size: -; J: TRBJ1-4; V: TRBV14; D: -; DNA: TGTGCCAGCAGCCGCCGGGACTCTCGGTGGAATGAAAAACTGTTTTTT; CDR3: CASSRRDSRWNEKLFF
size: -; J: TRBJ1-1; V: TRBV12-3/TRBV12-4; D: -; DNA: TGTGCCAGCAGTTTAGGTGGGGTAGCTTTCTTT; CDR3: CASSLGGVAFF